What follows describes a single T cell receptor (beta chain). Its antigen is unidentified. The CDR3 runs to 16 residues. CDR1 and CDR2 from the germline V gene are SGHRS and YFSETQ. The V gene end was trimmed by 4 bases and the J gene end by 5 bases; junction bases not matched to a gene: 11. Documented treatment: over 15 received Ad26.COV2.S at low or high dose, single or two shots; roughly 5 received placebo; per-sample allocation not given. Day 63 after the first injection of vaccine or placebo was the sampling time. Measured with immunoSEQ multiplex PCR; TCRdb has only the in-frame clones, and not every one. The sample holds around 300,000 clones, 88% seen once. The record originates from a study of Ad26.COV2.S vaccination and SARS-CoV-2 variants. As for the study in general: The trial was COV1001 and the donor's arm was Ad26.COV2.S. The study, taken as a whole, reports: The breadth of spike-specific CD8+ and CD4+ T cell responses after vaccination was reportedly substantial. Non-spike TCR breadth showed similarity between vaccine and placebo recipients.

The source is a person aged 18-65 years who received the Ad26.COV2.S COVID-19 vaccine or a placebo. The gene calls are TRBV5-1 and TRBJ1-3; 8 nucleotides match TRBD1. The sequencing used peripheral blood, collected in a trial of Ad26.COV2.S vaccine versus placebo. The CDR3 spells CASSQDRAALRNTIYF. The CDR3 DNA follows: TGCGCCAGCAGCCAGGACAGGGCGGCTCTGAGAAACACCATATATTTT.